The 18 T cell receptor beta chains below all came from one sample that was sequenced in a study of blood T cell repertoires in COVID-19. Libraries were prepared by immunoSEQ multiplex PCR; TCRdb keeps only in-frame clonotypes and omits some of them. The sample has some 43,000 clones, around four fifths seen once; the top ten hold around 13%. The sequenced sample consisted of peripheral blood. These receptor sequences come from a man aged 50-59 years with active or convalescent COVID-19.

The chain has TRBV6-5 and TRBJ1-2; TRBD1 matches at 12 bases. Germline CDR1 reads MNHEY; CDR2 reads SVGAGI. The CDR3 runs to 15 residues. V shed 0 bases and J 7 bases; nucleotides not matched to a gene: 3. CDR3 protein: CASSYSWDRGLGYTF. For the CDR3, the DNA is TGTGCCAGCAGTTACTCGTGGGACAGGGGGCTTGGCTACACCTTC.

The V and J genes are TRBV27 and TRBJ1-4, with D perhaps matching TRBD1 (6 bases). V lost 6 bases, J lost 0 bases, and 11 bases lay in between. This CDR3 spans 15 amino acids. Germline lookup yields CDR1 MNHEY and CDR2 SMNVEV (reference sequence). CDR3 coding DNA: TGTGCCAGCAGACCACAGGGAGCAACTAATGAAAAACTGTTTTTT. Encoded protein: CASRPQGATNEKLFF. Supplemented by reference TRBV27 and TRBJ1-4, the full variable domain reads EAQVTQNPRYLITVTGKKLTVTCSQNMNHEYMSWYRQDPGLGLRQIYYSMNVEVTDKGDVPEGYKVSRKEKRNFPLILESPSPNQTSLYFCASRPQGATNEKLFFGSGTQLSVL.

The chain is built from TRBV7-2 and TRBJ1-4, with no clear D. The germline gives CDR1 SGHTA, CDR2 FQGNSA. This CDR3 is 15 amino acids long. The V end was cut by 6 bases, the J end by 3 bases, with 14 bases between. The CDR3 here is CASSSRRGSNEKLFF. The CDR3 DNA follows: TGTGCCAGCAGTTCAAGGCGAGGGTCTAATGAAAAACTGTTTTTT.

The chain has TRBV13 and TRBJ1-2; D unresolved. Germline-derived CDR1 and CDR2 are PRHDT and FYEKMQ (reference sequence). V was shortened by 4 bases and J by 3 bases, with 12 bases between the two germline ends. The CDR3 consists of 14 residues. The CDR3 DNA is TGTGCCAGCAGCTCTACTGAGGTTTACTATGGCTACACCTTC. This sequence encodes CASSSTEVYYGYTF.

V usage is TRBV1 and J usage is TRBJ2-3; the tabulated D call, TRBD2, remains unverified against the DNA. TRBV1 is a documented pseudogene. This CDR3 region has 16 residues. The CDR3 is CTSRIWTSSWPDTQYF. DNA for the CDR3: TGCACCAGCCGAATATGGACTAGCAGTTGGCCAGATACGCAGTATTTT.

CDR3 DNA: TGTGCCAGCAGGGAGGCAACAGGGGGTTCAAATACGCAGTATTTT. It encodes CASREATGGSNTQYF. This chain joins TRBV2 and TRBJ2-3, with 8 bases identical to TRBD1. Looked up from germline, CDR1 is SNHLY and CDR2 is FYNNEI. There are 15 residues in the CDR3. The J segment lost 7 bases and the V segment lost 6 bases, leaving 12 bases of the junction unmatched. Based on the CDR3 plus reference TRBV2 and TRBJ2-3, the full variable domain is EPEVTQTPSHQVTQMGQEVILRCVPISNHLYFYWYRQILGQKVEFLVSFYNNEISEKSEIFDDQFSVERPDGSNFTLKIRSTKLEDSAMYFCASREATGGSNTQYFGPGTRLTVL.

The gene calls are TRBV5-1 and TRBJ1-1, with D uncertain. This CDR3 has 14 amino acids. The germline V and J ends were trimmed by 0 bases and 4 bases, with 10 bases remaining between them. Per germline, CDR1 SGHRS and CDR2 YFSETQ. The CDR3 nucleotides read TGCGCCAGCAGCTTGGTCAGTGGGAGCACTGAAGCTTTCTTT. It codes for CASSLVSGSTEAFF.

The chain carries TRBV7-2 and TRBJ2-7, with 11 bases fitting TRBD2. Germline-derived CDR1 and CDR2 are SGHTA and FQGNSA. Trimming took 1 base from V and 3 from J; bases not matched to a gene: 5. This CDR3 has 16 amino acids. CDR3 sequence (DNA): TGTGCCAGCAGCTTAGACCCCGGGACTAGCGGCTACGAGCAGTACTTC. This codes for CASSLDPGTSGYEQYF.

The chain is built from TRBV5-1 and TRBJ1-6; 8 nucleotides match TRBD1. Per germline, CDR1 SGHRS and CDR2 YFSETQ. The CDR3 totals 14 residues. J gave up 8 bases and V 0 bases, and 1 base lay outside the gene matches. The DNA for the CDR3 is TGCGCCAGCAGCTTGGAACAGGGGGATTCACCCCTCCACTTT. Protein sequence: CASSLEQGDSPLHF. The full variable domain, rest sourced from reference TRBV5-1 and TRBJ1-6, is KAGVTQTPRYLIKTRGQQVTLSCSPISGHRSVSWYQQTPGQGLQFLFEYFSETQRNKGNFPGRFSGRQFSNSRSEMNVSTLELGDSALYLCASSLEQGDSPLHFGNGTRLTVT.

The chain links TRBV7-9 to TRBJ1-1; D gene uncertain. Trimming stripped 7 bases from V and 4 bases from J, with 16 bases between. The CDR3 contains 14 residues. Germline CDR1 SEHNR, CDR2 FQNEAQ (reference sequence). The CDR3 here is CASTPARERTEAFF. For the CDR3, the DNA is TGTGCCAGCACCCCGGCGCGGGAGCGCACTGAAGCTTTCTTT. The full variable domain, in which reference TRBV7-9 and TRBJ1-1 provide the parts outside the CDR3, is DTGVSQNPRHKITKRGQNVTFRCDPISEHNRLYWYRQTLGQGPEFLTYFQNEAQLEKSRLLSDRFSAERPKGSFSTLEIQRTEQGDSAMYLCASTPARERTEAFFGQGTRLTVV.

The chain combines TRBV18 with TRBJ2-2, with 8 bases fitting TRBD1. V was pared by 1 base and J by 3 bases, with 4 bases of the junction left unmatched. The CDR3 spans 16 residues. CDR1 is KGHSH and CDR2 is LQKENI in the germline V gene. The CDR3 DNA reads as TGTGCCAGCTCACCACAGGACAGGGTTCACACCGGGGAGCTGTTTTTT. Translated: CASSPQDRVHTGELFF.

The chain uses TRBV7-9 and TRBJ1-4; D is unresolved. The CDR3 is 16 residues long. The ends were cut back, 0 bases at V and 4 bases at J, with 12 bases in the middle. CDR1 and CDR2 (germline): SEHNR, FQNEAQ (reference sequence). CDR3 DNA sequence: TGTGCCAGCAGCTTAGCGGAGACGGCCCTTAATGAAAAACTGTTTTTT. It encodes CASSLAETALNEKLFF.

This clone showed up just once. The genes are TRBV6-1 and TRBJ1-6; the D gene is possibly TRBD1 (6 bases). The germline V gene has CDR1 MNHNS and CDR2 SASEGT. The length of the CDR3 is 17 residues. Trimming took 2 bases from V and 0 from J, leaving 11 bases between them. CDR3 in DNA: TGTGCCAGCAGTGAAAAAAGGGGGAGCTCCTATAATTCACCCCTCCACTTT. Protein sequence: CASSEKRGSSYNSPLHF.

In this sample, this clone turned up once. CDR3 sequence reads: CASSQRREKLSSNTGELFF. The CDR3 DNA reads as TGTGCCAGCAGCCAGAGGCGGGAGAAATTATCTTCGAACACCGGGGAGCTGTTTTTT. The V and J genes are TRBV7-6 and TRBJ2-2, with TRBD2 matching 7 bases. This CDR3 is built from 19 residues. Unmatched junction bases numbered 15, after V lost 5 bases and J lost 0 bases. Germline CDR1 is SGHVS and CDR2 is FNYEAQ. Based on the CDR3 plus reference TRBV7-6 and TRBJ2-2, the full variable domain is GAGVSQSPRYKVTKRGQDVALRCDPISGHVSLYWYRQALGQGPEFLTYFNYEAQQDKSGLPNDRFSAERPEGSISTLTIQRTEQRDSAMYRCASSQRREKLSSNTGELFFGEGSRLTVL.

The chain carries TRBV25-1 and TRBJ1-1; D is perhaps TRBD1 (5 bases). The CDR3 runs 13 residues. Germline V gene sequence: CDR1 MGHDK, CDR2 SYGVNS. V lost 6 bases to trimming and J lost 5 bases, with 13 bases between them. The CDR3 DNA reads as TGTGCCAGCAGCGTCGTTGGGGCGACTGAAGCTTTCTTT. Encoded protein: CASSVVGATEAFF.

CDR3 sequence reads: CASKRKLNSGNTIYF. The DNA for the CDR3 is TGTGCCAGCAAAAGAAAGCTGAACTCTGGAAACACCATATATTTT. The chain recombines TRBV6-5 with TRBJ1-3; unclear D gene. Trimming took 7 bases from V and 0 from J, leaving 13 bases between them. The V gene's germline CDR1 is MNHEY and CDR2 SVGAGI. The CDR3 has 15 residues.

The CDR3: CAWSRWGGKDTEAFF. CDR3 sequence (DNA): TGTGCCTGGAGCCGATGGGGGGGCAAGGACACTGAAGCTTTCTTT. The chain combines TRBV30 with TRBJ1-1; tentatively, D is TRBD1 (6 bases). The CDR3 totals 15 residues. V was pared by 3 bases and J by 3 bases, with 17 bases between. Germline CDR1 is GTSNPN and CDR2 is SVGIG (reference sequence).

V usage is TRBV7-9 and J usage is TRBJ2-1; 9 nucleotides agree with TRBD2. The CDR3 length is 17 residues. J lost 1 base, V lost 1 base, and 5 bases had no gene match. In germline, CDR1 is SEHNR, CDR2 FQNEAQ (reference sequence). The CDR3 coding sequence is TGTGCCAGCAGCTTAGTCCGAGCGGGGGGTTCCTACAATGAGCAGTTCTTC. Its translation is CASSLVRAGGSYNEQFF.